Presented here are 29 T cell receptor beta chains from one specimen sequenced in a study of blood T cells in healthy people across ages. For the second PCR, which ran for about 7 to 12 cycles, a sample-barcoded 5' primer and a J-beta primer mix were used. In TCRdb, the 5' RACE reads were re-called with MiXCR into one record per CDR3 protein. The sample has 580,000 or so distinct CDR3 sequences, around 50% seen once. The specimen sequenced was blood. The receptors here all came from a man at least 80 years old in good health.

The chain carries TRBV6-6 and TRBJ2-5; D gene ambiguous. The J call is uncertain, as TRBJ2-7 better fits the DNA end. The CDR3 length is 11 residues. Germline lookup yields CDR1 MNHNY and CDR2 SVGAGI (reference sequence). The CDR3 DNA is TGTGCCAGCAAAAAAGCCCTCGAGCAGTACTTC. Translation gives CASKKALEQYF.

CDR3 amino acids: CSASTGMGSYEQYF. DNA of the CDR3: TGCAGTGCTAGCACAGGGATGGGGTCCTACGAGCAGTACTTC. The chain recombines TRBV20-1 with TRBJ2-7; D is possibly TRBD1 (6 bases). The V end was cut by 3 bases, the J end by 1 base, with 13 bases between. Germline V gene lookup returns CDR1 DFQATT and CDR2 SNEGSKA (reference sequence). The CDR3 loop spans 14 amino acids.

This clonotype occurred once. The chain joins TRBV29-1 to TRBJ2-7; perhaps TRBD1 as D (6 bases). This CDR3 contains 14 residues. The V gene's germline CDR1 is SQVTM and CDR2 ANQGSEA. Trimming removed 1 base from V and 6 bases from J, with 16 bases in between. CDR3 protein: CSVEGRQGTSEQYF. CDR3 bases: TGCAGCGTTGAAGGACGTCAGGGGACCAGCGAGCAGTACTTC.

J is TRBJ1-5 and V is TRBV20-1, with D possibly matching TRBD1 (5 bases). Trimming cost V 1 base and J 4 bases, with 14 bases left between them. The CDR3 has 15 residues. Looked up from germline, CDR1 is DFQATT and CDR2 is SNEGSKA (reference sequence). The CDR3 sequence: CSARAASGRNQPQHF. The CDR3, as DNA: TGCAGTGCTAGAGCCGCTTCGGGGCGGAATCAGCCCCAGCATTTT.

The chain recombines TRBV27 with TRBJ1-2, with D perhaps matching TRBD1 (5 bases). V was clipped by 2 bases and J by 4 bases, with 8 bases between them. The CDR3 contains 13 residues. Germline V lookup: CDR1 MNHEY, CDR2 SMNVEV (reference sequence). The CDR3 protein is CASSLHGTYGYTF. CDR3 nucleotide sequence: TGTGCCAGCAGTTTACACGGGACCTATGGCTACACCTTC.

This clonotype came up many times. The chain employs TRBV7-2 and TRBJ1-6; D uncertain. Per the germline V gene, CDR1 is SGHTA and CDR2 is FQGNSA. Trimming pared 4 bases from V and 11 bases from J, leaving 12 bases between. The CDR3 extends over 13 amino acids. As DNA, the CDR3 is TGTGCCAGCAGCTCACACTATGAGCCACCCCTCCACTTT. It translates to CASSSHYEPPLHF.

This clonotype was counted at least ten times. V and J are TRBV6-6 and TRBJ1-2; D unclear. This CDR3 is built from 17 residues. Per germline, CDR1 MNHNY and CDR2 SVGAGI (reference sequence). V was cut by 1 base and J by 3 bases, with 18 bases left in between. The CDR3 spells CASSYYPGGVNHYGYTF. DNA for the CDR3: TGTGCCAGCAGTTACTACCCCGGCGGGGTGAATCACTATGGCTACACCTTC.

This rearrangement joins TRBV20-1 to TRBJ2-4, with TRBD2 identical over 12 bases. Germline-derived CDR1 and CDR2 are DFQATT and SNEGSKA (reference sequence). The CDR3 consists of 18 residues. Germline trimming cut 0 bases from V and 0 bases from J; bases unmatched to any gene: 6. CDR3 sequence (DNA): TGCAGTGCTAGAGATGGACTAGCGGGACCTCTAGCCAAAAACATTCAGTACTTC. It translates to CSARDGLAGPLAKNIQYF.

The chain is built from TRBV29-1 and TRBJ2-1, with 8 positions matching TRBD2. The germline gives CDR1 SQVTM, CDR2 ANQGSEA. There are 13 residues in the CDR3. J was trimmed by 8 bases and V by 3 bases; bases with no gene match: 6. The CDR3, as DNA: TGCAGCGTTGATACTAGCGGCGCGTATGAGCAGTTCTTC. Translation: CSVDTSGAYEQFF.

In its sample, this clonotype was seen a few times. The V and J genes are TRBV12-3 or TRBV12-4 and TRBJ2-1, with 7 bases lining up with TRBD1. With 5 bases clipped from V and 7 bases from J, the junction kept 11 bases outside the gene matches. The CDR3 is 15 residues long. The CDR3 bases are TGTGCCAGCAGTGTGACAGGGCCCCCAGGGAATGAGCAGTTCTTC. Its protein product is CASSVTGPPGNEQFF.

This rearrangement joins TRBV21-1 to TRBJ2-4. TRBV21-1 is shown as a pseudogene. The CDR3 runs to 14 residues. In DNA, the CDR3 is TGTGCCAGCAGCACGGCCGAAGCCGAAAACATTCAGTACTTC. Its translation: CASSTAEAENIQYF.

At least ten counts were recorded for this clonotype. This chain joins TRBV6-5 and TRBJ1-2, with 8 positions matching TRBD1. J was trimmed by 7 bases and V by 6 bases; bases with no gene match: 10. This CDR3 contains 14 residues. Germline assignment: CDR1 MNHEY and CDR2 SVGAGI. This CDR3 is CASSRRDRGRGYTF. CDR3 nucleotide sequence: TGTGCCAGCAGCCGACGAGACAGGGGCCGTGGCTACACCTTC.

This clonotype was counted between two and nine times. V is TRBV20-1 and J is TRBJ2-5; maybe TRBD1 (5 bases). The CDR3 has 15 amino acids. Germline V lookup: CDR1 DFQATT, CDR2 SNEGSKA (reference sequence). V lost 0 bases and J lost 5, with 16 bases in between. The CDR3 protein is CSAREGAPSLETQYF. The DNA of the CDR3 is TGCAGTGCTAGAGAAGGGGCACCTTCTCTGGAGACCCAGTACTTC.

This chain links TRBV4-2 with TRBJ2-4; D perhaps matches TRBD1 (6 bases). Trimming took 1 base from V and 2 from J, leaving 15 bases between them. In germline, CDR1 is LGHNA, CDR2 YNFKEQ. This CDR3 has 17 amino acids. The CDR3 protein is CASSQGPTGGSKNIQYF. The DNA of the CDR3 is TGTGCCAGCAGCCAAGGCCCGACAGGTGGATCCAAAAACATTCAGTACTTC.

This sequence joins TRBV20-1 and TRBJ2-1, with 7 nucleotides matching TRBD2. The germline gives CDR1 DFQATT, CDR2 SNEGSKA (reference sequence). This CDR3 comprises 11 residues. Trimming at V came to 3 bases and at J to 12 bases, leaving 5 bases not matched to a gene. The CDR3 DNA is TGCAGTGCTAGTGGCGGGAGAGGGCAGTTCTTC. As protein: CSASGGRGQFF.

The chain is built from TRBV5-1 and TRBJ2-7; TRBD1 aligns across 10 bases. The CDR3 extends over 13 amino acids. Looked up from germline, CDR1 is SGHRS and CDR2 is YFSETQ. Trimming at V came to 4 bases and at J to 5 bases, leaving 3 bases not matched to a gene. The CDR3 bases are TGCGCCAGCAGCACCGGGACAGGGGACGAGCAGTACTTC. Its protein is CASSTGTGDEQYF. Based on the CDR3 plus reference TRBV5-1 and TRBJ2-7, the full variable domain is KAGVTQTPRYLIKTRGQQVTLSCSPISGHRSVSWYQQTPGQGLQFLFEYFSETQRNKGNFPGRFSGRQFSNSRSEMNVSTLELGDSALYLCASSTGTGDEQYFGPGTRLTVT.

The chain has TRBV10-3 and TRBJ1-2; TRBD1 agrees at 7 bases. CDR3 length: 14 residues. The junction had 13 bases not matched to a gene; V was cut back by 10 bases and J by 5 bases. The germline CDR1 and CDR2 sequences are ENHRY and SYGVKD. DNA for the CDR3: TGTGCCACCCACGCCGGGACAGTGAATTATGGCTACACCTTC. It specifies CATHAGTVNYGYTF.

The chain employs TRBV25-1 and TRBJ2-3; unclear D gene. This CDR3 has 12 amino acids. V dropped 2 bases and J dropped 2 bases, with 2 bases sitting between them. From germline, CDR1 is MGHDK and CDR2 SYGVNS. CDR3 nucleotide sequence: TGTGCCAGCAGTGAAGACACAGATACGCAGTATTTT. It is translated as CASSEDTDTQYF.

The chain carries TRBV11-2 and TRBJ2-1; 10 bases align to TRBD2. With 2 bases clipped from V and 4 bases from J, the junction kept 5 bases outside the gene matches. CDR1 is SGHAT and CDR2 is FQNNGV in the germline V gene. This CDR3 is built from 16 residues. CDR3 nucleotides: TGTGCCAGCAGCTTAAGTCCTAGCGGGGGTTACAATGAGCAGTTCTTC. Amino acids: CASSLSPSGGYNEQFF.

This clonotype showed up just a few times. The chain uses TRBV7-9 and TRBJ2-7; D perhaps matches TRBD2 (5 bases). V shed 4 bases and J shed 1 base, with 11 bases lying between them. Germline-derived CDR1 and CDR2 are SEHNR and FQNEAQ (reference sequence). CDR3 length: 14 residues. CDR3 amino acids: CASSWGARSYEQYF. CDR3 nucleotides: TGTGCCAGCAGCTGGGGAGCCCGATCCTACGAGCAGTACTTC.

The J gene is TRBJ2-4, the V gene TRBV20-1; 7 bases agree with TRBD1. CDR3 length: 17 residues. Germline CDR1 and CDR2: DFQATT and SNEGSKA (reference sequence). V was clipped by 0 bases and J by 0 bases; unmatched bases: 8. The CDR3 bases are TGCAGTGCTAGAGATCAGACAGGGCCATTAGCCAAAAACATTCAGTACTTC. Its protein is CSARDQTGPLAKNIQYF.

This clonotype was recorded a few times. The rearrangement joins TRBV9 to TRBJ2-1; TRBD2 matches 8 bases. CDR3 length equals 15 residues. The V gene end was trimmed by 4 bases and the J gene end by 4 bases; junction bases not matched to a gene: 7. The germline CDR1 and CDR2 sequences are SGDLS and YYNGEE. CDR3 sequence: CASSKTAGEYNEQFF. The CDR3 coding sequence is TGTGCCAGCAGCAAGACAGCGGGGGAGTACAATGAGCAGTTCTTC.

A note on this clonotype: An end of the junction does not agree with germline; a read error may underlie this. The V gene is TRBV7-2, the J gene TRBJ2-7, with D unclear. CDR1 and CDR2 from the germline V gene are SGHTA and FQGNSA. This CDR3 is built from 15 residues. The CDR3: CAGSPHQLGSYEQYF. DNA for the CDR3: TGTGCCGGCAGCCCCCACCAACTGGGCTCCTACGAGCAGTACTTC.

The CDR3 region is CASSTGTSGEDTQYF. CDR3 bases: TGCGCCAGCAGTACCGGGACTAGCGGGGAAGATACGCAGTATTTT. This chain links TRBV10-1 with TRBJ2-3, with 13 bases matching TRBD2. CDR3 length: 15 residues. The trim removed 5 bases at V and 5 bases at J, leaving 4 bases unmatched. In germline, CDR1 is WNHNN, CDR2 SYGVQD (reference sequence).

The chain joins TRBV7-3 to TRBJ2-3; D remains unclear. The CDR3 runs to 14 residues. The germline CDR1 and CDR2 sequences are SGHTA and FQGTGA. Trimming took off 2 bases at V and 6 bases at J, with 12 bases between the two ends. CDR3 sequence reads: CASSLSPNADTQYF. The CDR3 nucleotides are TGTGCCAGCAGCTTATCCCCAAACGCGGATACGCAGTATTTT.

Concerning this clonotype: The junction does not match germline at one end; this may be a read error. The rearrangement uses TRBV11-2 and TRBJ2-5; 11 bases are a match to TRBD1. The J call may be in error: the DNA end matches TRBJ2-7 better. The CDR3 covers 14 residues. Per germline, CDR1 SGHAT and CDR2 FQNNGV. In DNA, the CDR3 is TGTGCCAACAGCCCTCGGACAGGGGGCGACGAGCAGTACTTC. Its protein product is CANSPRTGGDEQYF.

Turning to this clonotype: One end of the junction does not line up with germline, which may come from a read error. This rearrangement joins TRBV29-1 to TRBJ2-7; 9 bases line up with TRBD2. CDR1 is SQVTM, CDR2 ANQGSEA, per germline. This CDR3 has 15 amino acids. CDR3 DNA sequence: TGCAGCGTCGAAGGCGTAGTAGCGGGAGTCTACGAGCAGTACTTC. It encodes CSVEGVVAGVYEQYF.

The chain joins TRBV7-9 to TRBJ1-5; a weak D match, TRBD1 (5 bases). The CDR3 is 13 amino acids. Trimming took 4 bases from V and 3 from J, leaving 7 bases between them. The germline CDR1 and CDR2 sequences are SEHNR and FQNEAQ (reference sequence). In DNA form, the CDR3 reads TGTGCCAGCAGCTCCGGGGCCAATCAGCCCCAGCATTTT. The encoded protein is CASSSGANQPQHF. Supplemented by reference TRBV7-9 and TRBJ1-5, the full variable domain reads DTGVSQNPRHKITKRGQNVTFRCDPISEHNRLYWYRQTLGQGPEFLTYFQNEAQLEKSRLLSDRFSAERPKGSFSTLEIQRTEQGDSAMYLCASSSGANQPQHFGDGTRLSIL.

The rearrangement joins TRBV4-1 to TRBJ1-1; 10 positions match TRBD1. CDR1 and CDR2 (germline): MGHRA, YSYEKL. The V gene end was trimmed by 4 bases and the J gene end by 2 bases; junction bases not matched to a gene: 7. CDR3 length: 16 residues. CDR3 residues: CASSPSRDRGNTEAFF. The CDR3 DNA reads as TGCGCCAGCAGCCCAAGTAGGGACAGGGGTAACACTGAAGCTTTCTTT.